These 2 T cell receptor beta chains were sequenced from one sample in a study of Graves' ophthalmopathy and Graves' hyperthyroidism. From RNA, the CDR3 regions of TCR beta chains were amplified and sequenced. The first-round RT-PCR employed HTBI primers together with the Qiagen OneStep RT-PCR kit. A multiplex PCR was then performed as the second round. TCRdb re-called the multiplex PCR reads with MiXCR, one entry per CDR3 protein. Among around 40,000 distinct CDR3 sequences listed, more than 45% were seen once. The sequencing sample was made of peripheral blood. The receptors derive from an adult man with Graves' ophthalmopathy.

This clonotype is categorized as medium-sized. The rearrangement links TRBV7-9 to TRBJ1-2; no clear D gene. The CDR3 extends over 12 amino acids. Per the germline V gene, CDR1 is SEHNR and CDR2 is FQNEAQ (reference sequence). V lost 4 bases, J lost 2 bases, and 5 bases lay in between. CDR3 sequence (DNA): TGTGCCAGCAGCTCCTCGAACTATGGCTACACCTTC. The encoded protein is CASSSSNYGYTF. The variable domain in full, with the rest retrieved from reference TRBV7-9 and TRBJ1-2, is DTGVSQNPRHKITKRGQNVTFRCDPISEHNRLYWYRQTLGQGPEFLTYFQNEAQLEKSRLLSDRFSAERPKGSFSTLEIQRTEQGDSAMYLCASSSSNYGYTFGSGTRLTVV.

For this clonotype: Since no conserved phenylalanine or tryptophan closes the CDR3, a read error is the likely cause. The chain uses TRBV4-2 and TRBJ2-7; maybe TRBD2 (6 bases). The V gene's germline CDR1 is LGHNA and CDR2 YNFKEQ. V gave up 1 base and J gave up 2 bases, with 9 bases separating them. The CDR3 loop spans 14 amino acids. CDR3 coding DNA: TGTGCCAGCAGCCAAGGCAGGGAGGCCTACGAGCAGTACTCC. Protein: CASSQGREAYEQYS.